The entry below gives a single T cell receptor (beta chain) sequence along with its context. This sample stems from a study of blood T cell repertoires in COVID-19. Study at large: The United States, Italy and Spain provided the acute and convalescent COVID-19 samples. From T cells, B-cell-depleted T cells, or PBMCs came the material, which was cDNA or gDNA.

The CDR3 is 15 residues long. Germline values: CDR1 SNHLY, CDR2 FYNNEI. The ends were cut back, 8 bases at V and 6 bases at J, with 22 bases in the middle. Under the authors' procedure: Amplification from reference gene primers served as the basis for estimated nucleated cell counts. The table came from immunoSEQ multiplex PCR; TCRdb's copy has only in-frame clones and leaves some out. For V, J and clone size, that table is used; D and trimming come from the DNA. The profile shows 100,000 to 120,000 clones, over 70% of them singletons. The source is a man aged 45-65 years with acute or convalescent COVID-19. The V call is TRBV2, the J call TRBJ1-1; D possibly corresponds to TRBD1 (5 bases). The sample consisted of peripheral blood. DNA for the CDR3: TGTGCCAGCCGGCAAGTGGAGGGGAAAGGTGCTGAAGCTTTCTTT. Its translation is CASRQVEGKGAEAFF.